The sequence of this T cell receptor beta chain was determined in a study of blood T cell repertoires in COVID-19. At the level of the study: Samples came from the United States, Italy and Spain, spanning acute and convalescent COVID-19. Sources were T cells, B-cell-depleted T cells, or PBMCs; the material itself was cDNA or gDNA.

In the authors' methods: From reference gene primer amplification, estimates of nucleated cell counts were derived. Produced via immunoSEQ multiplex PCR; TCRdb's table is partial and in-frame only. The DNA was the basis for D and trimming; V, J and clone size are from that table. The sample shows approximately 97,000 clones, 70% to 90% of them seen only once. CDR1 is LNHDA, CDR2 SQIVND, per germline (reference sequence). CDR3 length: 14 amino acids. V dropped 6 bases and J dropped 6; count of bases not matched to a gene: 8. The receptor comes from a man aged 50-59 years with active COVID-19. The sequenced sample was peripheral blood. This chain links TRBV19 with TRBJ1-5; TRBD1 matches at 7 bases. In DNA, the CDR3 is TGTGCCAGTAGCACTGACAGGGCCCGTCAGCCCCAGCATTTT. Translating gives CASSTDRARQPQHF. Full variable domain (rest looked up from reference TRBV19 and TRBJ1-5): DGGITQSPKYLFRKEGQNVTLSCEQNLNHDAMYWYRQDPGQGLRLIYYSQIVNDFQKGDIAEGYSVSREKKESFPLTVTSAQKNPTAFYLCASSTDRARQPQHFGDGTRLSIL.